The 18 T cell receptor beta chains below all came from one sample that was sequenced in a study of molecular identifiers for immune sequencing clone quantification. TCRdb called the PCR reads again in MiXCR, with one record for every CDR3 protein. Counted here are some 650,000 distinct CDR3 sequences, just under 20% occurring once; the ten biggest clones make up 0.7% to 1%. The sequencing input was naive CD8+ T cells from blood, with Jurkat cell RNA spiked in. Sample subset: FACS-sorted CD8+CD4-CCR7+CD45RA+ naive T cells. The source is a human donor in good health. Some libraries in this study had Jurkat cell RNA spiked in.

This clonotype was observed many times. This rearrangement joins TRBV29-1 to TRBJ2-4; D may be TRBD2 (6 bases). The germline V gene has CDR1 SQVTM and CDR2 ANQGSEA. This CDR3 is built from 15 residues. The V and J ends lost 4 bases and 0 bases respectively, with 13 bases between them. The CDR3 nucleotides read TGCAGCGTTGCTGGAGGGCCGCTAGCCAAAAACATTCAGTACTTC. It specifies CSVAGGPLAKNIQYF.

The V and J genes are TRBV19 and TRBJ2-3, with unresolved D. Germline CDR1 and CDR2: LNHDA and SQIVND (reference sequence). Trimming pared 4 bases from V and 3 bases from J, leaving 17 bases between. This CDR3 is built from 16 residues. The CDR3 nucleotides read TGTGCCAGTAGTACGACCCCGTGGGATGCAACAGATACGCAGTATTTT. It codes for CASSTTPWDATDTQYF.

This clonotype was observed many times. The chain uses TRBV2 and TRBJ2-4; possibly TRBD2 for D (5 bases). Deletions cut 2 bases from V and 8 bases from J, with 19 bases between. CDR3 length equals 16 residues. CDR1 SNHLY and CDR2 FYNNEI come from the germline V gene. Here the CDR3 reads CASSEFASTAVDIQYF. CDR3 nucleotides: TGTGCCAGCAGTGAATTTGCTAGCACAGCCGTGGACATTCAGTACTTC.

This clonotype has a handful of counts. V is TRBV5-1 and J is TRBJ2-7, with 10 positions matching TRBD1. CDR1 SGHRS and CDR2 YFSETQ come from the germline V gene. The CDR3 consists of 13 residues. The V segment lost 4 bases and the J segment 6 bases; nucleotides outside the gene matches: 4. The CDR3 sequence: CASSGTGDIEQYF. The CDR3 bases are TGCGCCAGCAGCGGGACAGGGGATATCGAGCAGTACTTC.

The chain couples TRBV20-1 to TRBJ2-1, with 12 bases aligning to TRBD1. Germline V gives CDR1 DFQATT, CDR2 SNEGSKA (reference sequence). Trimming cost V 1 base and J 0 bases; bases outside gene matches: 25. This CDR3 is 24 amino acids long. As DNA, the CDR3 is TGCAGTGCTAGAGGCTACCGGGACAGGGGGCTTGGGCGGGAGGGACCGGGCTCCTACAATGAGCAGTTCTTC. Encoded protein: CSARGYRDRGLGREGPGSYNEQFF.

This clonotype showed up many times. V gene TRBV6-1 combines with J gene TRBJ1-3; D is unclear. The germline CDR1 and CDR2 sequences are MNHNS and SASEGT. The V gene lost 11 bases and the J gene lost 1 base, with 15 bases spanning the gap. The CDR3 loop spans 14 amino acids. The CDR3 DNA sequence: TGTGCCGTCACCGGGCCGCTTTCTGGAAACACCATATATTTT. It codes for CAVTGPLSGNTIYF.

This clonotype was found many times. V gene TRBV29-1 combines with J gene TRBJ2-1, with 9 bases fitting TRBD2. Germline V CDR1 and CDR2: SQVTM, ANQGSEA. The CDR3 is made up of 15 amino acids. Trimming removed 0 bases from V and 3 bases from J; junction bases left unmatched: 3. This CDR3 reads CSVEDVSGGYNEQFF. The CDR3 coding sequence is TGCAGCGTTGAAGACGTTAGCGGGGGCTACAATGAGCAGTTCTTC.

This clonotype showed up just a few times. The genes are TRBV6-5 and TRBJ1-2; D is ambiguous. V lost 2 bases to trimming and J lost 4 bases, with 20 bases between them. Germline lookup yields CDR1 MNHEY and CDR2 SVGAGI. This CDR3 has 17 residues. CDR3 sequence reads: CASSYVVGSSVRYGYTF. CDR3 in DNA: TGTGCCAGCAGTTACGTCGTTGGGTCTAGCGTCCGCTATGGCTACACCTTC.

In its sample, this clonotype was seen many times. The chain carries TRBV6-6 and TRBJ2-3; 14 bases are a match to TRBD2. This CDR3 region has 18 residues. With 4 bases clipped from V and 2 bases from J, the junction kept 8 bases outside the gene matches. CDR1 and CDR2 from the germline V gene are MNHNY and SVGAGI (reference sequence). In nucleotides, the CDR3 is TGTGCCAGCAGTTCCGGGACTAGCGGGAGCCTCCTCACAGATACGCAGTATTTT. Translated, it gives CASSSGTSGSLLTDTQYF.

The chain links TRBV19 to TRBJ2-7, with 7 bases fitting TRBD1. The CDR3 has 15 residues. CDR1 and CDR2 (germline): LNHDA, SQIVND (reference sequence). Trimming cost V 5 bases and J 1 base; bases outside gene matches: 8. The CDR3 nucleotides are TGTGCCAGTAGTTCCCTACAGGGGATATCCTACGAGCAGTACTTC. This gives the protein CASSSLQGISYEQYF.

This clonotype was picked up many times. The chain joins TRBV6-2 or TRBV6-3 to TRBJ1-1; weak D call: TRBD1 (5 bases). V shed 3 bases and J shed 4 bases, with 12 bases lying between them. The CDR3 sequence is 14 residues long. Germline CDR1 is MNHEY and CDR2 is SVGEGT. CDR3 bases: TGTGCCAGCAGTTATCGGGGGGAGGTCACTGAAGCTTTCTTT. It translates to CASSYRGEVTEAFF.

Points on this clonotype: No conserved phenylalanine or tryptophan is present at the end of the CDR3, so a read error is the likely explanation. This chain connects TRBV9 to TRBJ2-7; D not resolved. CDR1 and CDR2 (germline): SGDLS, YYNGEE. The length of the CDR3 is 11 residues. Trimming shortened V by 3 bases and J by 4 bases, and 5 bases separated the two germline ends. CDR3 DNA: TGTGCCAGCAGCGCGGGTTACGAGCAGTACTCC. As protein: CASSAGYEQYS.

Ten or more counts support this clonotype. This chain uses TRBV5-6 with TRBJ2-4, with D possibly matching TRBD2 (5 bases). Trimming pared 2 bases from V and 12 bases from J, leaving 9 bases between. The germline V gene has CDR1 SGHDT and CDR2 YYEEEE. This CDR3 has 11 amino acids. CDR3 region: CASSFGLNQYF. Written as DNA, the CDR3 is TGTGCCAGCAGCTTTGGACTGAATCAGTACTTC.

This clonotype was counted between two and nine times. The V and J genes are TRBV27 and TRBJ2-6; D is possibly TRBD1 (7 bases). The CDR3 consists of 14 residues. The germline V gene has CDR1 MNHEY and CDR2 SMNVEV (reference sequence). V was clipped by 5 bases and J by 4 bases, with 9 bases between them. The CDR3 loop is CASSGGGGANVLTF. The CDR3 region has the DNA TGTGCCAGCAGTGGAGGGGGCGGGGCCAACGTCCTGACTTTC.

This clonotype came up many times. The chain has TRBV20-1 and TRBJ2-5; TRBD1 matches at 7 bases. V shed 6 bases, J shed 2 bases, and the junction held 12 bases outside the gene matches. The CDR3 is made up of 15 amino acids. Germline loops: CDR1 DFQATT, CDR2 SNEGSKA (reference sequence). The DNA of the CDR3 is TGCAGTGCCTACCCAACAGGGGATTGGCAAGAGACCCAGTACTTC. Amino acids: CSAYPTGDWQETQYF.

This clonotype was seen ten or more times. The CDR3 protein is CSARRGLAIQETQYF. As DNA, the CDR3 is TGCAGTGCTAGAAGGGGACTAGCGATCCAAGAGACCCAGTACTTC. J is TRBJ2-5 and V is TRBV20-1; 10 bases are a match to TRBD2. Germline values: CDR1 DFQATT, CDR2 SNEGSKA (reference sequence). V gave up 2 bases and J gave up 1 base; unmatched junction bases: 4. The CDR3 has 15 residues.

This clonotype has a count of ten or more. V gene TRBV20-1 combines with J gene TRBJ2-3; a possible D gene is TRBD1 (6 bases). V lost 0 bases, J lost 2 bases, and 27 bases lay in between. The length of the CDR3 is 20 residues. Germline CDR1 reads DFQATT; CDR2 reads SNEGSKA (reference sequence). CDR3 region: CSARDTGTESVEVPTDTQYF. The DNA for the CDR3 is TGCAGTGCTAGAGATACAGGGACGGAGAGCGTCGAGGTCCCCACAGATACGCAGTATTTT.

V and J are TRBV10-1 and TRBJ2-7; 7 bases are shared with TRBD1. With V trimmed by 4 bases and J by 4 bases, 10 bases remained unmatched. CDR1 is WNHNN, CDR2 SYGVQD, per germline (reference sequence). There are 15 residues in the CDR3. The CDR3 bases are TGCGCCAGCAGTGGAGGAGACAGGGATATTTACGAGCAGTACTTC. Translation: CASSGGDRDIYEQYF.